Following are 21 T cell receptor beta chains from one sample sequenced in a study of blood T cells in healthy people across ages. Through a sample-barcoded 5' primer and a J-beta primer mix, a second PCR was run for about 7 to 12 cycles. One entry per CDR3 protein, called by TCRdb with MiXCR from the 5' RACE reads. This table holds about 1.1 million distinct CDR3 sequences, more than 30% found once. Sequences were obtained from blood. These receptor sequences come from a young man in good health.

This CDR3 is CASSPQGRGKNIQYF. CDR3 DNA sequence: TGTGCCAGCAGTCCCCAGGGGCGGGGTAAAAACATTCAGTACTTC. This chain joins TRBV12-3 or TRBV12-4 and TRBJ2-4; possibly TRBD1 or TRBD2 for D (6 bases each). This CDR3 has 15 amino acids. V was trimmed by 5 bases and J by 4 bases, leaving 15 bases between them.

On this clonotype: The germline gene is not matched at one end of the junction; a read error may be the cause. The chain carries TRBV6-5 and TRBJ2-1; 9 bases are shared with TRBD1. The CDR3 runs to 14 residues. Germline CDR1 is MNHEY and CDR2 is SVGAGI. The CDR3 nucleotides read TGTGCCGGCAGTTCCCCGGACAGGGGTAATGGGCAGTTCTTC. This encodes CAGSSPDRGNGQFF.

The chain is built from TRBV5-1 and TRBJ1-4; tentative D call: TRBD1 (5 bases). V was shortened by 1 base and J by 0 bases, with 13 bases between the two germline ends. Germline CDR1 SGHRS, CDR2 YFSETQ. The CDR3 totals 17 residues. CDR3 residues: CASSLSSRDATNEKLFF. CDR3 nucleotides: TGCGCCAGCAGCTTGTCCTCCAGGGACGCAACTAATGAAAAACTGTTTTTT.

The gene calls are TRBV14 and TRBJ1-1; 9 nucleotides line up with TRBD1. This CDR3 comprises 15 residues. V lost 3 bases and J lost 6; bases outside the gene matches: 8. Germline V gene data show CDR1 as SGHDN and CDR2 as FVKESK. The CDR3 coding sequence is TGTGCCAGCAGCCACCTAGGGACAGGGAGCTCTGAAGCTTTCTTT. Protein: CASSHLGTGSSEAFF. Supplemented by reference TRBV14 and TRBJ1-1, the full variable domain reads EAGVTQFPSHSVIEKGQTVTLRCDPISGHDNLYWYRRVMGKEIKFLLHFVKESKQDESGMPNNRFLAERTGGTYSTLKVQPAELEDSGVYFCASSHLGTGSSEAFFGQGTRLTVV.

The chain carries TRBV20-1 and TRBJ1-5; D is possibly TRBD1 (5 bases). V lost 1 base and J 7 bases, leaving 11 bases between the germline ends. The CDR3 loop spans 13 amino acids. The germline V gene encodes CDR1 DFQATT and CDR2 SNEGSKA (reference sequence). The CDR3 DNA reads as TGCAGTGCTAGAGCAGGGTCAGGGCAGCCCCAGCATTTT. It yields the protein CSARAGSGQPQHF.

The V call is TRBV5-1, the J call TRBJ1-1, with D possibly being TRBD1 (6 bases). The CDR3 runs 14 residues. Trimming took off 3 bases at V and 0 bases at J, with 9 bases between the two ends. The germline V gene encodes CDR1 SGHRS and CDR2 YFSETQ. The CDR3 DNA sequence: TGCGCCAGCAGCTACAGGGATTTGAACACTGAAGCTTTCTTT. Translated: CASSYRDLNTEAFF. The whole variable domain, filled in from reference TRBV5-1 and TRBJ1-1, reads KAGVTQTPRYLIKTRGQQVTLSCSPISGHRSVSWYQQTPGQGLQFLFEYFSETQRNKGNFPGRFSGRQFSNSRSEMNVSTLELGDSALYLCASSYRDLNTEAFFGQGTRLTVV.

This clonotype was counted only a few times. The chain has TRBV13 and TRBJ2-1; D is possibly TRBD1 or TRBD2 (8 bases each). The germline gives CDR1 PRHDT, CDR2 FYEKMQ (reference sequence). This CDR3 is 19 amino acids long. V lost 6 bases, J lost 7 bases, and 31 bases lay in between. CDR3 nucleotide sequence: TGTGCCAGCAGTCCCCGACAGGGGTCCTTAGCGGGGTTTGGAAATGAGCAGTTCTTC. This gives the protein CASSPRQGSLAGFGNEQFF.

The V and J genes are TRBV10-3 and TRBJ1-1, with 7 bases matching TRBD1. Per germline, CDR1 ENHRY and CDR2 SYGVKD. The CDR3 loop spans 16 amino acids. The V segment lost 1 base and the J segment 1 base; nucleotides outside the gene matches: 6. The CDR3: CAISEYTGEENTEAFF. CDR3 bases: TGTGCCATCAGTGAGTATACAGGGGAAGAGAACACTGAAGCTTTCTTT.

With regard to this clonotype: The junction and the germline gene differ at one end; a read error may be behind it. The chain couples TRBV7-2 to TRBJ2-5; D gene unclear. The germline V gene has CDR1 SGHTA and CDR2 FQGNSA. The CDR3 consists of 12 residues. The CDR3, as DNA: TGTGCCTGCAGCTTGCCCCAAGAGACCCAGTACTTC. Protein product: CACSLPQETQYF. Combining the CDR3 with reference TRBV7-2 and TRBJ2-5 gives the whole variable domain GAGVSQSPSNKVTEKGKDVELRCDPISGHTALYWYRQSLGQGLEFLIYFQGNSAPDKSGLPSDRFSAERTGGSVSTLTIQRTQQEDSAVYLCACSLPQETQYFGPGTRLLVL.

The rearrangement uses TRBV12-3 or TRBV12-4 and TRBJ2-2; D assignment may be TRBD1 or TRBD2 (5 bases each). The CDR3 is 14 amino acids. Trimming stripped 1 base from V and 6 bases from J, with 9 bases between. The CDR3 nucleotides read TGTGCCAGCAGTTTAGGATGGGACGCCGGGGAGCTGTTTTTT. Its protein product is CASSLGWDAGELFF.

The chain combines TRBV4-3 with TRBJ1-5; possible D gene TRBD1, 5 bases. V lost 0 bases and J lost 6, with 12 bases in between. The germline V gene encodes CDR1 LGHNA and CDR2 YSLEER. The length of the CDR3 is 15 residues. CDR3 residues: CASSQDVGGAQPQHF. The CDR3 nucleotides are TGCGCCAGCAGCCAAGACGTAGGAGGGGCTCAGCCCCAGCATTTT.

The chain recombines TRBV13 with TRBJ1-6; tentatively, D is TRBD1 (5 bases). V was shortened by 1 base and J by 6 bases, with 19 bases between the two germline ends. The CDR3 extends over 18 amino acids. Looked up from germline, CDR1 is PRHDT and CDR2 is FYEKMQ (reference sequence). The CDR3 region has the DNA TGTGCCAGCAGCTTAGCCCGGCGTCAGGGTAAAGGTAATTCACCCCTCCACTTT. It codes for CASSLARRQGKGNSPLHF.

This clonotype was counted a few times. This chain connects TRBV7-2 to TRBJ2-7; D is uncertain. The length of the CDR3 is 14 residues. Germline V lookup: CDR1 SGHTA, CDR2 FQGNSA. Trimming shortened V by 1 base and J by 4 bases, and 11 bases separated the two germline ends. CDR3 nucleotide sequence: TGTGCCAGCAGCTTAGGTGTCAGCCAATACGAGCAGTACTTC. Translating it yields CASSLGVSQYEQYF.

The rearrangement uses TRBV7-2 and TRBJ2-5; tentatively, D is TRBD1 or TRBD2 (5 bases each). The CDR3 contains 13 residues. From germline, CDR1 is SGHTA and CDR2 FQGNSA. The V end lost 5 bases, the J end lost 13 bases, and 20 bases lay between the germline ends. The CDR3 sequence: CASSQGVDTGWYF. The CDR3 DNA reads as TGTGCCAGCAGCCAAGGAGTGGACACGGGATGGTACTTC.

This clonotype has at least ten counts. The chain links TRBV10-3 to TRBJ2-1; no clear D. Germline CDR1 and CDR2: ENHRY and SYGVKD. This CDR3 is built from 11 residues. Between the trimmed V and J ends, which lost 4 bases and 7 bases, there was a span of 5 bases. CDR3 region: CAISVGNEQFF. The CDR3 DNA is TGTGCCATCAGTGTCGGTAATGAGCAGTTCTTC.

The rearrangement links TRBV6-1 to TRBJ2-1, with D possibly being TRBD2 (6 bases). Germline CDR1 is MNHNS and CDR2 is SASEGT. The CDR3 is 13 amino acids. Trimming took 7 bases from V and 2 from J, leaving 9 bases between them. The CDR3 region is CASTEGPYNEQFF. The CDR3 nucleotides are TGTGCCAGCACGGAGGGCCCCTACAATGAGCAGTTCTTC.

The chain combines TRBV10-3 with TRBJ2-1; D possibly matches TRBD1 or TRBD2 (5 bases each). Germline lookup yields CDR1 ENHRY and CDR2 SYGVKD. Trimming pared 0 bases from V and 8 bases from J, leaving 14 bases between. The CDR3 has 15 amino acids. The DNA of the CDR3 is TGTGCCATCAGTGAGTCGAGAGGGGCGAACTATGAGCAGTTCTTC. Translation gives CAISESRGANYEQFF.

Details on this clonotype: This could be a read error, since a much larger clone is one nucleotide away. The chain couples TRBV6-5 to TRBJ1-2; D is unclear. The CDR3 contains 15 residues. V lost 2 bases to trimming and J lost 0 bases, with 10 bases between them. Germline values: CDR1 MNHEY, CDR2 SVGAGI. The CDR3 bases are TGTGCCAGCAGTTACAGGTCCAGGTCTAACTATGGCTACACCTTC. Protein sequence: CASSYRSRSNYGYTF.

The chain has TRBV20-1 and TRBJ1-2, with TRBD1 as a possible D gene (5 bases). Germline V gives CDR1 DFQATT, CDR2 SNEGSKA (reference sequence). Trimming stripped 3 bases from V and 6 bases from J, with 8 bases between. This CDR3 comprises 11 residues. CDR3 in DNA: TGCAGTGCTAGTCCGGGACATGGCTACACCTTC. Amino acids: CSASPGHGYTF.

The chain has TRBV27 and TRBJ2-1; no clear D. The length of the CDR3 is 16 residues. V gave up 2 bases and J gave up 0 bases, with 11 bases separating them. Looked up from germline, CDR1 is MNHEY and CDR2 is SMNVEV (reference sequence). CDR3 amino acids: CASSLVRRSSYNEQFF. CDR3 nucleotides: TGTGCCAGCAGTTTAGTACGGCGGAGCTCCTACAATGAGCAGTTCTTC.

This clonotype was picked up a small number of times. The chain recombines TRBV29-1 with TRBJ1-2; TRBD1 might be the D (5 bases). This CDR3 region has 20 residues. Germline values: CDR1 SQVTM, CDR2 ANQGSEA. Trimming pared 5 bases from V and 2 bases from J, leaving 33 bases between. For the CDR3, the DNA is TGCAGCGTTCGGTTAGCTGCGGGACTTCGTTTCAGAGCCCGAAACTATGGCTACACCTTC. The encoded protein is CSVRLAAGLRFRARNYGYTF.